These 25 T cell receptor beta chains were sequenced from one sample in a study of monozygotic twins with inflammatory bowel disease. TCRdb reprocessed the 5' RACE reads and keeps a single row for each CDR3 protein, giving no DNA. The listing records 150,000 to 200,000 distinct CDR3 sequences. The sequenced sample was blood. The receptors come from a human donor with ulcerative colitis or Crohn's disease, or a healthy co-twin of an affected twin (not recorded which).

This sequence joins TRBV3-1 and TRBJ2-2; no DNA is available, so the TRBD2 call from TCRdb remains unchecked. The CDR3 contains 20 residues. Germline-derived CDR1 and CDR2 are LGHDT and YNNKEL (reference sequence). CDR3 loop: CASSQVILAAEVTNTGELFF. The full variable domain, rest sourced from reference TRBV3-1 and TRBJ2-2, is DTAVSQTPKYLVTQMGNDKSIKCEQNLGHDTMYWYKQDSKKFLKIMFSYNNKELIINETVPNRFSPKSPDKAHLNLHINSLELGDSAVYFCASSQVILAAEVTNTGELFFGEGSRLTVL.

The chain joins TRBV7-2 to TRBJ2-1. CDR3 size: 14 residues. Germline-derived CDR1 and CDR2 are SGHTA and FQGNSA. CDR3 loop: CASSLGFGLYEQFF.

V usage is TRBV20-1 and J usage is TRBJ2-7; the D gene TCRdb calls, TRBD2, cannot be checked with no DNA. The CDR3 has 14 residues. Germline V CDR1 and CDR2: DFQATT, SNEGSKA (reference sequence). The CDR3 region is CSVGSGRAENEQYF.

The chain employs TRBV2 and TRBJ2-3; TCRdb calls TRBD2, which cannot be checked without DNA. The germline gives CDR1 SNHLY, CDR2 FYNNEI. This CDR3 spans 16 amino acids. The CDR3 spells CASSVASGAWQDTQYF.

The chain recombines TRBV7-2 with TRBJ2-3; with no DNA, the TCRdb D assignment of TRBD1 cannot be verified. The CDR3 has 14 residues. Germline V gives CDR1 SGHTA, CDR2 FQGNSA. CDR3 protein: CANTQGQGTDTQYF.

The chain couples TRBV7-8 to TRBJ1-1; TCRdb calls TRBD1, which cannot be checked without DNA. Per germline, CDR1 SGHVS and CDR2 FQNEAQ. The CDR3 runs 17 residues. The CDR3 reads CASSFTRTGRAGHEAFF.

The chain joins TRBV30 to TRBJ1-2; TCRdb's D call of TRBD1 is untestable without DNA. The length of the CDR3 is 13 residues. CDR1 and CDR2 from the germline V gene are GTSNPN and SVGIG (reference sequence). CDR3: CAWNTDRDYGYTF.

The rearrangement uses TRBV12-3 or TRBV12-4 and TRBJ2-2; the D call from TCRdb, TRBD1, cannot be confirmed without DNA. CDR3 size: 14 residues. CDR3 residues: CASSWTGFTGELFF.

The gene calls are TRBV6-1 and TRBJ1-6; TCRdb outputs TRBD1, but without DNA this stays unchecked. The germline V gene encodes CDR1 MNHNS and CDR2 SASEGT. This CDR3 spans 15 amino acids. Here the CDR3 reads CASSMTGKKESPLHF.

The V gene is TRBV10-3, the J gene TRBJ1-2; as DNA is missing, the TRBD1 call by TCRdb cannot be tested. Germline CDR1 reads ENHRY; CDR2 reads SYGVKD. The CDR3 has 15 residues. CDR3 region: CAISESQTGIHGYTF.

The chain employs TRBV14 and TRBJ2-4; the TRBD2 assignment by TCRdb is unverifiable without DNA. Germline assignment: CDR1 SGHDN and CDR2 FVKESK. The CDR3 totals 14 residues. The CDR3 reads CASSGRDFQNIQYF.

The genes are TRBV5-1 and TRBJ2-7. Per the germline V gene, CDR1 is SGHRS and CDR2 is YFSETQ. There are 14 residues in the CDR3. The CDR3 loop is CASSAERGSYEQYF.

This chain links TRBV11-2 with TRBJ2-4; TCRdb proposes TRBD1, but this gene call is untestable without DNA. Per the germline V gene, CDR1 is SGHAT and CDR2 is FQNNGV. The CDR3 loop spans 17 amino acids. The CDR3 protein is CASSSGQGPLAKNIQYF.

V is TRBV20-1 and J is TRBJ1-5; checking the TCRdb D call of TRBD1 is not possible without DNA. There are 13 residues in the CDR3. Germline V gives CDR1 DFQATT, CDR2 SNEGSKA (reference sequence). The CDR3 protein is CSARSREGQPQHF.

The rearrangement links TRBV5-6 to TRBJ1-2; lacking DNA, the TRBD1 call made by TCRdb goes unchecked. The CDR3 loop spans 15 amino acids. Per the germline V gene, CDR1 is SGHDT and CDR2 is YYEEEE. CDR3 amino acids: CASSGGVTGNYGYTF.

This CDR3 is CASSFGGAKNIQYF. The gene calls are TRBV11-2 and TRBJ2-4; the TRBD1 assignment by TCRdb is unverifiable without DNA. CDR1 is SGHAT, CDR2 FQNNGV, per germline. The CDR3 is 14 amino acids.

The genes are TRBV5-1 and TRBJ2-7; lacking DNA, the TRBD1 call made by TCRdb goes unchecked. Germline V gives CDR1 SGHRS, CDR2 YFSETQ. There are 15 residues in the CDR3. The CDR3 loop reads CASSLTPIGRDEQYF.

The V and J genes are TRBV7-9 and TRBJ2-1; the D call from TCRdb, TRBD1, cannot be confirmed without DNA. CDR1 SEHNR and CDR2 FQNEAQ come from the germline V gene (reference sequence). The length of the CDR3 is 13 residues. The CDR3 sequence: CASSQSRGEEQFF.

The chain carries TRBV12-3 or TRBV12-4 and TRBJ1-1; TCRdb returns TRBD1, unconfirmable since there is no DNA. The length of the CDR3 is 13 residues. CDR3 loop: CASSPGQGGEAFF.

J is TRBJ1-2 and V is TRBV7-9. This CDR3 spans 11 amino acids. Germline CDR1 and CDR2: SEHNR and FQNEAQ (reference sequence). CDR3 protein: CASSLSSGYTF.

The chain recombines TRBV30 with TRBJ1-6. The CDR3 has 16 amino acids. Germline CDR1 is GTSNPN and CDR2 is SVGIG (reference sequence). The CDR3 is CAWIRQGRGSYSPLHF.

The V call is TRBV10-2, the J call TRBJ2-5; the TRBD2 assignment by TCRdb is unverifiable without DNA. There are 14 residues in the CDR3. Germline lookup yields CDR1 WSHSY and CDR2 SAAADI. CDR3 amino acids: CASSEASRRGTQYF.

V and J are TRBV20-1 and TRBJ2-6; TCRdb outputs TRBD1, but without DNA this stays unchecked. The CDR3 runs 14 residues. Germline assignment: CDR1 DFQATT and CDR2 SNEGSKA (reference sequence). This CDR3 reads CSAPTGVGANVLTF.

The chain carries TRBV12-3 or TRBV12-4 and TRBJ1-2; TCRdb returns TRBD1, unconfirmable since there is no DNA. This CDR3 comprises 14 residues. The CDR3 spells CASNLLGQSFGYTF.

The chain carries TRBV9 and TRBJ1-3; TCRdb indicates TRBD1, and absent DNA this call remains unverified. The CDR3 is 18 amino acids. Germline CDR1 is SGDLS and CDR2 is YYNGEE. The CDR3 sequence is CASSPGTGGYGSGNTIYF.